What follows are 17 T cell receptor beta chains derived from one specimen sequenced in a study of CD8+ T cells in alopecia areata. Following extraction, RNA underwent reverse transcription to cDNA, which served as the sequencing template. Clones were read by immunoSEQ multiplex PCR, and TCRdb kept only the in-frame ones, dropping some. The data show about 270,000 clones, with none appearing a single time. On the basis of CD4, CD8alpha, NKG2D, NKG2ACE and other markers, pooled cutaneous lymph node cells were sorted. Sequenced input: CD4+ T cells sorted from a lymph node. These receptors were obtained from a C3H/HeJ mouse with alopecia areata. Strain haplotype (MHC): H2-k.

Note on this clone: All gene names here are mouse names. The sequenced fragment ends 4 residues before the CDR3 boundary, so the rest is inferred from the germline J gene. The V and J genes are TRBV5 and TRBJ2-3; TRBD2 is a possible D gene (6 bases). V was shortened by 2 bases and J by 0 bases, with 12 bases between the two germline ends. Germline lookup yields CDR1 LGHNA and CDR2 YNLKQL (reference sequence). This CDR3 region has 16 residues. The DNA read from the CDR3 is TGTGCCAGCAGCCAACGGCTGGGGCCTAGTGCAGAA. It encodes CASSQRLGPSAE. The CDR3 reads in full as CASSQRLGPSAETLYF.

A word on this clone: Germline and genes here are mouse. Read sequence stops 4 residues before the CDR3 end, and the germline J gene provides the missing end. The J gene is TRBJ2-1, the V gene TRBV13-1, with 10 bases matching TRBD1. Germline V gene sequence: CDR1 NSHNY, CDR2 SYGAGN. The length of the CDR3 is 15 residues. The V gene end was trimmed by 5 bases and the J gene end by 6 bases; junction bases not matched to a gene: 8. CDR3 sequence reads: CASSSGRDRGAEQFF. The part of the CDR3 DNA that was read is TGTGCCAGCAGCTCAGGGCGGGACAGGGGTGCT.

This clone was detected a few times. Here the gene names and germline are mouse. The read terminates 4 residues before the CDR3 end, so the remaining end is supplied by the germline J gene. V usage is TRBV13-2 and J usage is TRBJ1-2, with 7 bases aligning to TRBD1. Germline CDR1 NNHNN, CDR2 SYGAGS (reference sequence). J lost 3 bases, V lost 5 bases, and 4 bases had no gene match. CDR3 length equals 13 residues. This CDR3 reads CASGPQGYSDYTF. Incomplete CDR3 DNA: TGTGCCAGCGGGCCACAGGGGTACTCC.

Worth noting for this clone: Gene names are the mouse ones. The DNA read from the CDR3 is TGTGCCAGCAGTATCCCCAGGGACACA. Translation: CASSIPRDT. The whole CDR3 region reads CASSIPRDTEVFF. The chain links TRBV19 to TRBJ1-1; tentative D call: TRBD1 (5 bases). The read terminates 4 residues before the CDR3 end, so the remaining end is supplied by the germline J gene. The V and J ends lost 2 bases and 3 bases respectively, with 8 bases between them. The germline V gene encodes CDR1 FNHDT and CDR2 SITEND (reference sequence). The CDR3 length is 13 residues.

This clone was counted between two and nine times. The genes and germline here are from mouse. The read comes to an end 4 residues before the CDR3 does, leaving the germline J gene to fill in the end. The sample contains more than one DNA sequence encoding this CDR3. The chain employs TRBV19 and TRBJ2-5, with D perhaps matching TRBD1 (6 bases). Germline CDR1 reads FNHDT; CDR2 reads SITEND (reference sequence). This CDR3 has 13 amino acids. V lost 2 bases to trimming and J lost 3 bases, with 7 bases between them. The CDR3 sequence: CASSIQGQDTQYF. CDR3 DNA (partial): TGTGCCAGCAGTATTCAGGGGCAAGAC.

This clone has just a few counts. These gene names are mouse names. The CDR3 is CAPGDTQYF. The covered CDR3 bases are TGTGCCCCAGGAGAC. The chain has TRBV19 and TRBJ2-5, with D unclear. Read sequence stops 4 residues before the CDR3 end, and the germline J gene provides the missing end. CDR1 is FNHDT, CDR2 SITEND, per germline (reference sequence). The CDR3 has 9 amino acids.

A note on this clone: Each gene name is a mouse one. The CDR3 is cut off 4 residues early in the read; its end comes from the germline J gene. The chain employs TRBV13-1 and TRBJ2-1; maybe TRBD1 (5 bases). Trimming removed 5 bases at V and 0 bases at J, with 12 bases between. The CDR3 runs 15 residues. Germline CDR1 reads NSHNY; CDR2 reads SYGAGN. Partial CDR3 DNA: TGTGCCAGCAGGGGCCGACAGTATAACTATGCT. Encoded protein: CASRGRQYNYA. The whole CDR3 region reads CASRGRQYNYAEQFF.

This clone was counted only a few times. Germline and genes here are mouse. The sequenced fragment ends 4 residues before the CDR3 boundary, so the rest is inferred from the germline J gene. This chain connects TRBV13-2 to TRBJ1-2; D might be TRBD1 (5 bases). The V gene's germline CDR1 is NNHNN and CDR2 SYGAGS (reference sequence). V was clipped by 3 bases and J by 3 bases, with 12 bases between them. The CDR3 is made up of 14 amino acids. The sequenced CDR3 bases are TGTGCCAGCGGTGGGAGCAGGGAGGACTCC. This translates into CASGGSREDS. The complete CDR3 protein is CASGGSREDSDYTF.

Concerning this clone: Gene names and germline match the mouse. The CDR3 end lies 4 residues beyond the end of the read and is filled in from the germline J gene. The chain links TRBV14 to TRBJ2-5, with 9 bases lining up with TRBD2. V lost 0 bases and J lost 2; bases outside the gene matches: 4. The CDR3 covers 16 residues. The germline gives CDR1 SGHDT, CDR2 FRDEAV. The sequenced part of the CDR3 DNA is TGTGCCAGCAGTTTCTACGGGACTGGGAGCCAAGAC. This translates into CASSFYGTGSQD. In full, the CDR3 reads CASSFYGTGSQDTQYF.

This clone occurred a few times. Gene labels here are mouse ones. CDR3 in amino acids: CASSDAGQGPSAETLYF. The sequenced CDR3 bases are TGTGCCAGCAGTGATGCGGGACAGGGACCTAGTGCAGAA. The chain links TRBV13-1 to TRBJ2-3, with 9 positions matching TRBD1. From the germline J gene comes the end of the CDR3, since the read stops 4 residues before it. The CDR3 length is 17 residues. With 0 bases clipped from V and 0 bases from J, the junction kept 5 bases outside the gene matches. Germline lookup yields CDR1 NSHNY and CDR2 SYGAGN.

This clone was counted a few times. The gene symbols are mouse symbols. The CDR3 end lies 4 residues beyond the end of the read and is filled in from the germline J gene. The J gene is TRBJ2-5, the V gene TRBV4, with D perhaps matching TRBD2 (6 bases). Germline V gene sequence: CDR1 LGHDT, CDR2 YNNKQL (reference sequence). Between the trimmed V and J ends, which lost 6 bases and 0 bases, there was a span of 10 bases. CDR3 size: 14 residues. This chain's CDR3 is CASSHWVNQDTQYF. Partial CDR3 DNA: TGTGCCAGCAGTCACTGGGTTAACCAAGAC. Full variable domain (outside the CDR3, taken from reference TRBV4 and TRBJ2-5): ETAVFQTPNYHVTQVGNEVSFNCKQTLGHDTMYWYKQDSKKLLKIMFSYNNKQLIVNETVPRRFSPQSSDKAHLNLRIKSVEPEDSAVYLCASSHWVNQDTQYFGPGTRLLVL.

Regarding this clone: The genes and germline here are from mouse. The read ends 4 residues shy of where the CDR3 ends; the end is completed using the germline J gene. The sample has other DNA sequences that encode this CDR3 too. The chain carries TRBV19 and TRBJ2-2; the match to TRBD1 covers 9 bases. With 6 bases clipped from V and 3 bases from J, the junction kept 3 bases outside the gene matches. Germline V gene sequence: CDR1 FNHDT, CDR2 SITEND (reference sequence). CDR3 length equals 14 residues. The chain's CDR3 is CASNRQGDTGQLYF. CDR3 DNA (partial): TGTGCCAGCAACAGACAGGGGGACACCGGG.

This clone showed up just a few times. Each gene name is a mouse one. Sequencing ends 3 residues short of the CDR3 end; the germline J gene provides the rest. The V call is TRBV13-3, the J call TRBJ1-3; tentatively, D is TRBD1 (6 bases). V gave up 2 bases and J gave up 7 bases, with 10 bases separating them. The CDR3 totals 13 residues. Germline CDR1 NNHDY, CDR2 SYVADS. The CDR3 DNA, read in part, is TGTGCCAGCAGTGAGGGGACATCTAATACG. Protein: CASSEGTSNT. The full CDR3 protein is CASSEGTSNTLYF.

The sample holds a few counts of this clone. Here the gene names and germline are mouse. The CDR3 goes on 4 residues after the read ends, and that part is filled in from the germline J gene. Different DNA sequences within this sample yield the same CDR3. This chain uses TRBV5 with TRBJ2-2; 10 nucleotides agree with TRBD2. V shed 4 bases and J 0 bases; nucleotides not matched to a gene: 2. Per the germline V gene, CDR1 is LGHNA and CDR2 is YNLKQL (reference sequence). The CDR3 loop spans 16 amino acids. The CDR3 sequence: CASSPGLGANTGQLYF. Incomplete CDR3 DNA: TGTGCCAGCAGCCCCGGACTGGGGGCAAACACCGGG.

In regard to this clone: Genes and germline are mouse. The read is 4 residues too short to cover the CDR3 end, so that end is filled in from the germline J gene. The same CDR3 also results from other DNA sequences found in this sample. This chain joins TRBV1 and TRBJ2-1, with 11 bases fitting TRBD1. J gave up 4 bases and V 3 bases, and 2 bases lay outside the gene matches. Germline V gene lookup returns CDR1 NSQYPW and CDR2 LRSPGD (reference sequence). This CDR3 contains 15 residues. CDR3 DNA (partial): TGCACCTGCAGTGCGGGGACAGGGGGGTATGCT. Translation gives CTCSAGTGGYA. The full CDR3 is CTCSAGTGGYAEQFF.

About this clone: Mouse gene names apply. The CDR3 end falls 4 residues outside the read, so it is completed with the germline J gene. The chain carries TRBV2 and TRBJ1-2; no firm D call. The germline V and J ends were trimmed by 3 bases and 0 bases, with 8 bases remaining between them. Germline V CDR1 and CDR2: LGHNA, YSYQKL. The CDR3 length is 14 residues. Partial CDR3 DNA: TGTGCCAGCAGCCACACAAACACAAACTCC. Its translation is CASSHTNTNS. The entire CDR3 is CASSHTNTNSDYTF. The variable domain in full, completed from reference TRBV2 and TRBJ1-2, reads DPKIIQKPKYLVAVTGSEKILICEQYLGHNAMYWYRQSAKKPLEFMFSYSYQKLMDNQTASSRFQPQSSKKNHLDLQITALKPDDSATYFCASSHTNTNSDYTFGSGTRLLVI.

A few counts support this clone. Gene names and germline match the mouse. The chain's CDR3 is CTCSADRTGAETLYF. The CDR3 DNA, read in part, is TGCACCTGCAGTGCAGATAGGACAGGGGCAGAA. The J gene is TRBJ2-3, the V gene TRBV1, with 8 bases that match TRBD1. The CDR3 end falls 4 residues outside the read, so it is completed with the germline J gene. The CDR3 has 15 amino acids. Germline-derived CDR1 and CDR2 are NSQYPW and LRSPGD (reference sequence). V lost 0 bases and J lost 3; bases outside the gene matches: 2. Complete variable domain (other parts from reference TRBV1 and TRBJ2-3): VTLLEQNPRWRLVPRGQAVNLRCILKNSQYPWMSWYQQDLQKQLQWLFTLRSPGDKEVKSLPGADYLATRVTDTELRLQVANMSQGRTLYCTCSADRTGAETLYFGSGTRLTVL.